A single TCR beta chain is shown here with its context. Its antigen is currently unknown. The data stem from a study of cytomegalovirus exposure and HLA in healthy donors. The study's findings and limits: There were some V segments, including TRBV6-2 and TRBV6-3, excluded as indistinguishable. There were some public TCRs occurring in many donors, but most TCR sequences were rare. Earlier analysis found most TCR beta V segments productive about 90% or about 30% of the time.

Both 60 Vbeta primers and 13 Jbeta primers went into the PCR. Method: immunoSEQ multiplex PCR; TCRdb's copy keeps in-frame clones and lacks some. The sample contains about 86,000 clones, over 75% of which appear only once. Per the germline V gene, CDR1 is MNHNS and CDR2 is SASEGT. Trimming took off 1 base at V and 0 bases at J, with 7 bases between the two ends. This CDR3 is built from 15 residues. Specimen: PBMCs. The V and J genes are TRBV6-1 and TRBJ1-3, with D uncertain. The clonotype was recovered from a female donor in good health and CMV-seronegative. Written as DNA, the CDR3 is TGTGCCAGCAGTGAAGTCGGGTACTCTGGAAACACCATATATTTT. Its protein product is CASSEVGYSGNTIYF.